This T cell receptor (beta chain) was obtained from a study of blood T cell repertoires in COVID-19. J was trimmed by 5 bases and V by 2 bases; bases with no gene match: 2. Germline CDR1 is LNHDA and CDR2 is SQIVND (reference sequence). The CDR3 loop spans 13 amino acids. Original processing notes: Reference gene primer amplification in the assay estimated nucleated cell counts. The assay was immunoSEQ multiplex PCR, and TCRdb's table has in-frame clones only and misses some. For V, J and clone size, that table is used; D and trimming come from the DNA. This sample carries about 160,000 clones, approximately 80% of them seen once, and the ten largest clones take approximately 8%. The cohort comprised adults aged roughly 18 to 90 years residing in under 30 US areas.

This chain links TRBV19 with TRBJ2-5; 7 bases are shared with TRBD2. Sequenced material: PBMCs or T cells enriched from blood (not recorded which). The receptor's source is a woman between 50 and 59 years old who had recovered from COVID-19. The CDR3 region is CASSISGAETQYF. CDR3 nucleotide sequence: TGTGCCAGTAGTATAAGCGGGGCTGAGACCCAGTACTTC. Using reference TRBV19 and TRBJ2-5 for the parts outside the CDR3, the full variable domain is DGGITQSPKYLFRKEGQNVTLSCEQNLNHDAMYWYRQDPGQGLRLIYYSQIVNDFQKGDIAEGYSVSREKKESFPLTVTSAQKNPTAFYLCASSISGAETQYFGPGTRLLVL.